This T cell receptor (beta chain) appears in the sequencing data of a study of T cells in Graves' hyperthyroidism and ophthalmopathy. Study in general: Peripheral blood sampling occurred at initial diagnosis, before any treatment.

Remarks on this clonotype: Possible read error: a much larger clone is one base away.

The investigators amplified TCR beta CDR3 regions from RNA transcripts. Researchers ran a first-round RT-PCR on the TCR CDR3 using the HTBI primer set. In TCRdb, the multiplex PCR reads were re-called with MiXCR into one record per CDR3 protein. The table lists approximately 400,000 distinct CDR3 sequences, roughly 25% of them singletons. Hyperthyroidism in the patients, aged 18 to 65, was newly diagnosed and under 2 months in duration. The germline V gene has CDR1 SNHLY and CDR2 FYNNEI. The CDR3 is made up of 12 amino acids. The material sequenced was blood. The sequence derives from a man aged 45-65 years with Graves' hyperthyroidism. This rearrangement joins TRBV2 to TRBJ2-5; D call uncertain. The CDR3 spells CASGPLQEAQYF. The CDR3 coding sequence is TGTGCCAGCGGACCCTTACAAGAGGCCCAGTACTTC. The full variable domain, with the rest looked up from reference TRBV2 and TRBJ2-5, is EPEVTQTPSHQVTQMGQEVILRCVPISNHLYFYWYRQILGQKVEFLVSFYNNEISEKSEIFDDQFSVERPDGSNFTLKIRSTKLEDSAMYFCASGPLQEAQYFGPGTRLLVL.